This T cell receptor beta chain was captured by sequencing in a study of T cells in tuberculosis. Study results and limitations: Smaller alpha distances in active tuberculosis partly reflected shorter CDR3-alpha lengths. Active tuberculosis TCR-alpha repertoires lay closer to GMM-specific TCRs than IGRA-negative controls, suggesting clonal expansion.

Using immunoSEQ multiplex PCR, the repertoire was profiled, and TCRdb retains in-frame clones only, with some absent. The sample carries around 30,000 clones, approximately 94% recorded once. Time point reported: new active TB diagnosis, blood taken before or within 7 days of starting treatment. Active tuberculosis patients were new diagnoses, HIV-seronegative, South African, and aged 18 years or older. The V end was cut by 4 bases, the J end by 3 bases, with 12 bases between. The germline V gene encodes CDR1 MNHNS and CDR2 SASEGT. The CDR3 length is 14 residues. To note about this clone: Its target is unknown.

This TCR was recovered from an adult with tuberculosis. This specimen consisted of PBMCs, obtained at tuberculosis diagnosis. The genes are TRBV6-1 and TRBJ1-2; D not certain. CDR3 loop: CASSGRYDDYGYTF. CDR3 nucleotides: TGTGCCAGCAGTGGCAGGTATGACGACTATGGCTACACCTTC.